Following are 20 T cell receptor beta chains from one sample sequenced in a study of PD-L1 blockade in urothelial cancer. Documented time point: pretreatment peripheral blood. Assay: immunoSEQ multiplex PCR; the TCRdb copy retains only in-frame clones and omits some. Of approximately 47,000 clones listed, 82% were seen once; the top ten hold approximately 1.7%. The input for sequencing was PBMCs, taken around atezolizumab (anti-PD-L1) treatment. The receptors were gathered from a man aged 45-65 years with urothelial cancer.

The genes are TRBV5-5 and TRBJ1-5; D is unresolved. The length of the CDR3 is 12 residues. Germline loops: CDR1 SGHKS, CDR2 YYEKEE (reference sequence). Trimming removed 4 bases from V and 8 bases from J, with 10 bases in between. The chain's CDR3 is CASSRIGEPQHF. DNA of the CDR3: TGTGCCAGCAGCCGAATCGGGGAGCCCCAGCATTTT.

The chain recombines TRBV9 with TRBJ2-7, with 7 bases that match TRBD1. This CDR3 is 14 amino acids long. Losses at the gene ends were 0 bases for V and 6 bases for J; bases not matched to a gene: 6. Germline lookup yields CDR1 SGDLS and CDR2 YYNGEE. Written as DNA, the CDR3 is TGTGCCAGCAGCGTAGCTTCAGGGGGTGGCGAGCAGTACTTC. Its translation is CASSVASGGGEQYF. The full variable domain, rest sourced from reference TRBV9 and TRBJ2-7, is DSGVTQTPKHLITATGQRVTLRCSPRSGDLSVYWYQQSLDQGLQFLIQYYNGEERAKGNILERFSAQQFPDLHSELNLSSLELGDSALYFCASSVASGGGEQYFGPGTRLTVT.

The chain employs TRBV15 and TRBJ2-1; D remains unclear. From germline, CDR1 is LNHNV and CDR2 YYDKDF (reference sequence). This CDR3 spans 13 amino acids. The V gene lost 3 bases and the J gene lost 8 bases, with 11 bases spanning the gap. In DNA form, the CDR3 reads TGTGCCACCAGCAGCCCCGTTCGGGATGAGCAGTTCTTC. Translated, it gives CATSSPVRDEQFF.

V is TRBV19 and J is TRBJ2-5; 8 bases fit TRBD1. Germline V CDR1 and CDR2: LNHDA, SQIVND (reference sequence). The CDR3 is 13 residues long. V dropped 5 bases and J dropped 4; count of bases not matched to a gene: 3. The DNA for the CDR3 is TGTGCCAGTAGTCAAGACAGGGGAGAGACCCAGTACTTC. Translating it yields CASSQDRGETQYF.

The chain uses TRBV11-3 and TRBJ2-1; 8 nucleotides align to TRBD1. The trim removed 5 bases at V and 8 bases at J, leaving 11 bases unmatched. The CDR3 is made up of 15 amino acids. CDR1 and CDR2 (germline): SGHNT, YENEEA. The CDR3 DNA follows: TGTGCCAGCAGCGTTGACAGGGGAAGGGTCGATGAGCAGTTCTTC. Amino acids: CASSVDRGRVDEQFF.

This chain's CDR3 is CASSAQGAVEAFF. DNA of the CDR3: TGTGCCAGCAGCGCACAGGGGGCGGTTGAAGCTTTCTTT. The chain has TRBV7-8 and TRBJ1-1, with TRBD1 matching 9 bases. Germline loops: CDR1 SGHVS, CDR2 FQNEAQ. This CDR3 contains 13 residues. The ends lost 5 bases at V and 7 bases at J; junction bases unmatched: 5.

The rearrangement joins TRBV15 to TRBJ2-1; 14 bases are a match to TRBD2. This CDR3 contains 15 residues. The trim removed 8 bases at V and 9 bases at J, leaving 9 bases unmatched. Germline V gene sequence: CDR1 LNHNV, CDR2 YYDKDF (reference sequence). This CDR3 reads CATAGTSGSLGEQFF. The CDR3 region has the DNA TGTGCCACCGCCGGGACTAGCGGGAGTTTAGGTGAGCAGTTCTTC.

In this sample, this clone turned up a few times. The V gene is TRBV5-1, the J gene TRBJ1-1; 9 bases match TRBD1. The CDR3 has 16 residues. The ends lost 1 base at V and 4 bases at J; junction bases unmatched: 8. Germline V lookup: CDR1 SGHRS, CDR2 YFSETQ. The CDR3 reads CASSLSTGGQATEAFF. The CDR3 region has the DNA TGCGCCAGCAGCTTGAGCACAGGGGGCCAGGCCACTGAAGCTTTCTTT.

This rearrangement joins TRBV28 to TRBJ1-1, with D uncertain. The CDR3 is made up of 12 amino acids. Per the germline V gene, CDR1 is MDHEN and CDR2 is SYDVKM. Trimming removed 10 bases from V and 4 bases from J, with 13 bases in between. CDR3 loop: CATGLSPTEAFF. The CDR3 DNA follows: TGTGCCACCGGACTCTCCCCCACTGAAGCTTTCTTT.

The chain employs TRBV9 and TRBJ2-3; D uncertain. CDR1 and CDR2 from the germline V gene are SGDLS and YYNGEE. CDR3 length: 12 amino acids. V was trimmed by 0 bases and J by 8 bases, leaving 7 bases between them. Written as DNA, the CDR3 is TGTGCCAGCAGCGTAGAGCCCGGTACGCAGTATTTT. Translating gives CASSVEPGTQYF.

This rearrangement joins TRBV7-9 to TRBJ1-1; 7 bases align to TRBD1. The CDR3 consists of 17 residues. Germline CDR1 reads SEHNR; CDR2 reads FQNEAQ (reference sequence). V was clipped by 1 base and J by 4 bases; unmatched bases: 12. CDR3 sequence: CASSLVRGRVSATEAFF. The DNA of the CDR3 is TGTGCCAGCAGCTTAGTAAGGGGGCGCGTGTCGGCCACTGAAGCTTTCTTT.

DNA for the CDR3: TGTGCCAGCGCCCCGAGGGGGGGAAGTGAAAAACTGTTTTTT. It is translated as CASAPRGGSEKLFF. This chain uses TRBV6-1 with TRBJ1-4; maybe TRBD1 (6 bases). CDR1 and CDR2 from the germline V gene are MNHNS and SASEGT. The CDR3 length is 14 residues. The V end lost 8 bases, the J end lost 7 bases, and 17 bases lay between the germline ends.

The chain uses TRBV5-5 and TRBJ1-1; TRBD1 matches at 7 bases. Germline values: CDR1 SGHKS, CDR2 YYEKEE (reference sequence). The length of the CDR3 is 14 residues. The V and J ends lost 4 bases and 2 bases, in that order; junction bases with no gene match: 5. The CDR3 region is CASSTDRANTEAFF. In DNA form, the CDR3 reads TGTGCCAGCAGCACTGACAGGGCTAACACTGAAGCTTTCTTT.

The CDR3 sequence: CASSFYQGDEKLFF. The CDR3 nucleotides are TGTGCCAGCAGCTTTTATCAGGGGGATGAAAAACTGTTTTTT. The chain uses TRBV5-5 and TRBJ1-4; 7 nucleotides line up with TRBD1. Losses at the gene ends were 2 bases for V and 6 bases for J; bases not matched to a gene: 4. Germline lookup yields CDR1 SGHKS and CDR2 YYEKEE (reference sequence). This CDR3 spans 14 amino acids.

V gene TRBV30 combines with J gene TRBJ2-3, with 9 bases matching TRBD2. The V segment lost 4 bases and the J segment 4 bases; nucleotides outside the gene matches: 6. The CDR3 is 14 residues long. Germline loops: CDR1 GTSNPN, CDR2 SVGIG (reference sequence). The CDR3 spells CAWTLAGAADTQYF. In DNA, the CDR3 is TGTGCCTGGACGTTAGCGGGAGCGGCAGATACGCAGTATTTT.

This clone was detected only once. The chain joins TRBV5-8 to TRBJ2-4, with D maybe TRBD1 (6 bases). The V gene's germline CDR1 is SGHTS and CDR2 YDEGEE. Trimming took 5 bases from V and 7 from J, leaving 16 bases between them. The CDR3 is made up of 14 amino acids. CDR3 bases: TGTGCCAGCAGGGCACAGGGCTATACGAACATTCAGTACTTC. Translation gives CASRAQGYTNIQYF.

The chain recombines TRBV27 with TRBJ1-1; 8 bases match TRBD1. Looked up from germline, CDR1 is MNHEY and CDR2 is SMNVEV (reference sequence). V shed 4 bases and J 0 bases; nucleotides not matched to a gene: 4. This CDR3 is built from 15 residues. CDR3 residues: CASSSRTGLNTEAFF. DNA for the CDR3: TGTGCCAGCAGTTCCCGGACAGGGTTGAACACTGAAGCTTTCTTT.

The chain carries TRBV4-1 and TRBJ1-1; D not certain. Germline loops: CDR1 MGHRA, CDR2 YSYEKL. The V gene lost 0 bases and the J gene lost 1 base, with 6 bases spanning the gap. The CDR3 runs 14 residues. CDR3 coding DNA: TGCGCCAGCAGCCAAGAAAACAGGAACACTGAAGCTTTCTTT. Residues: CASSQENRNTEAFF.

This clone was observed a single time. This chain joins TRBV6-5 and TRBJ2-5; 8 positions agree with TRBD2. V dropped 4 bases and J dropped 2; count of bases not matched to a gene: 9. This CDR3 has 16 residues. Germline assignment: CDR1 MNHEY and CDR2 SVGAGI. The CDR3 loop is CASSWVIAGPQETQYF. The DNA of the CDR3 is TGTGCCAGCAGTTGGGTGATAGCGGGACCTCAAGAGACCCAGTACTTC.

The chain recombines TRBV5-4 with TRBJ2-5; no clear D. The CDR3 totals 13 residues. With 3 bases removed from V and 0 bases from J, the gap between germline ends came to 6 bases. Germline V CDR1 and CDR2: SGHNT, YYREEE (reference sequence). The CDR3 DNA sequence: TGTGCCAGCAGCTGGAGTAACCAAGAGACCCAGTACTTC. It yields the protein CASSWSNQETQYF. The full variable domain, with the rest looked up from reference TRBV5-4 and TRBJ2-5, is ETGVTQSPTHLIKTRGQQVTLRCSSQSGHNTVSWYQQALGQGPQFIFQYYREEENGRGNFPPRFSGLQFPNYSSELNVNALELDDSALYLCASSWSNQETQYFGPGTRLLVL.